This T cell receptor (beta chain) derives from a study of T-cell reconstitution after alpha-beta-depleted transplantation in children. General study findings and limits: Most T-cell counts and diversity one year after the transplant came from T cells that were newly produced. It was surviving recipient T cells and thymic progenitors that gave some patients high TCRbeta diversity at day 60. By about two months after transplant, alpha-beta T cells reportedly arose from several hundred graft clones that had expanded.

TCRbeta library preparation incorporated unique molecular identifiers. In TCRdb, the PCR reads were re-called with MiXCR into one record per CDR3 protein. The sample records 700,000 to 950,000 distinct CDR3 sequences, roughly 16% being singletons. This clonotype was seen ten or more times. Its antigen is unknown. This CDR3 spans 16 amino acids. Trimming pared 0 bases from V and 4 bases from J, leaving 19 bases between. Germline CDR1 and CDR2: DFQATT and SNEGSKA (reference sequence). V is TRBV20-1 and J is TRBJ2-7; the D gene is possibly TRBD1 (6 bases). The clonotype comes from a male patient between 10 and 17 years old who had a stem cell transplant for acute lymphoblastic leukemia, so the T cells may come from the graft donor. The sequences come from PBMCs, mostly from graft donor cells, collected 360 days after TCRalphabeta/CD19-depleted stem cell transplant. In DNA, the CDR3 is TGCAGTGCTAGAGATTTGGGGCAGGGGCTTTATTACGAGCAGTACTTC. As protein: CSARDLGQGLYYEQYF.